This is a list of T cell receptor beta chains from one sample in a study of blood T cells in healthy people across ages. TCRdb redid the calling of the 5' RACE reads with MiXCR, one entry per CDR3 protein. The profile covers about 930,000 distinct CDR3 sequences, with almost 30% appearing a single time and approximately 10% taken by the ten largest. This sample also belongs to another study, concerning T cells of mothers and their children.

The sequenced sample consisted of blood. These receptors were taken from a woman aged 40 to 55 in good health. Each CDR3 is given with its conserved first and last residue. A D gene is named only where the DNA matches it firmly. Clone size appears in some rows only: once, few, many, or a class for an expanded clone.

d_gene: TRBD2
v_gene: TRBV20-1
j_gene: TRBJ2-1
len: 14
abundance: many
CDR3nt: TGCAGTGCTCCCCTAGCGGCCCAAAACAATGAGCAGTTCTTC
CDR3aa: CSAPLAAQNNEQFF

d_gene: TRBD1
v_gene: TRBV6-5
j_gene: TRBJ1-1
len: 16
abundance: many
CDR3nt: TGTGCCAGCAACTCACCGGGACAGAGTGCGAACACTGAAGCTTTCTTT
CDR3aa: CASNSPGQSANTEAFF

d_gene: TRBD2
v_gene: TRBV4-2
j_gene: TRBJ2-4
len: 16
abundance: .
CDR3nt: TGTGCCAGCAGCCAAGACTACACCGGGGGGAGTCGGGTTCAGTACTTC
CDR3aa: CASSQDYTGGSRVQYF

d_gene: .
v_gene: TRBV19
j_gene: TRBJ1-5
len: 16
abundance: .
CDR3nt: TGTGCCAGTAGTATAGGCGGGGGCGCGGTGTATCAGCCCCAGCATTTT
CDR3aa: CASSIGGGAVYQPQHF

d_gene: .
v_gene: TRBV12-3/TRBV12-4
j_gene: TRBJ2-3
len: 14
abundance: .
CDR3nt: TGTGCCAGCAGACCTCCAACTAGCACAGATACGCGGTATTTT
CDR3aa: CASRPPTSTDTRYF

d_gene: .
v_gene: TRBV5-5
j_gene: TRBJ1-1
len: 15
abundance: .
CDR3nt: TGTGCCAGCAGCCCGGGAGGACTGACCGGCACTGAAGCTTTCTTT
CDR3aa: CASSPGGLTGTEAFF

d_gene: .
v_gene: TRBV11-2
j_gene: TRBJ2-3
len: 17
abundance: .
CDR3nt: TGTGCCAGCAGCTTGGAAACAGACGGGGGGCGCAAAGATGCGCAGTATTTT
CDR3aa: CASSLETDGGRKDAQYF

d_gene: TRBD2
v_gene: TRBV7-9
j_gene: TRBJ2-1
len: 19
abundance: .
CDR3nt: TGTGCCAACAGCTTACTCCCGGGACTAGCGGGGGGCTCCTACAATGAGCAGTTCTTC
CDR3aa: CANSLLPGLAGGSYNEQFF

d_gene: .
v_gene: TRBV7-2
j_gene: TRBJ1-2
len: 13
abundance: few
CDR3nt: TGTGCCAGCAGCCAGGAGGGGCGGAGAGGCTACACCTTC
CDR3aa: CASSQEGRRGYTF

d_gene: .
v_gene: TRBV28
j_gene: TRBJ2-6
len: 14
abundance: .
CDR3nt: TGTGCCAGCAGCTCGTACTCTGGGGCCAACGCCCTGACTTTC
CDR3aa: CASSSYSGANALTF